This TCR beta chain was obtained from a study of blood T cell repertoires in COVID-19. The CDR3 spans 13 residues. The germline V and J ends were trimmed by 11 bases and 2 bases, with 12 bases remaining between them. CDR1 and CDR2 from the germline V gene are SNHLY and FYNNEI. The assay was immunoSEQ multiplex PCR, and TCRdb's table has in-frame clones only and misses some. Among some 150,000 clones, around 85% were seen once, and the ten largest hold 2% to 3%. This sequence was found in a woman aged 70-85 years with acute or convalescent COVID-19. The rearrangement links TRBV2 to TRBJ1-4; TRBD1 might be the D (6 bases). The specimen was peripheral blood. The CDR3 DNA follows: TGTGCCGCAGGGGTGTCGACTAATGAAAAACTGTTTTTT. As protein: CAAGVSTNEKLFF.